The 17 T cell receptor beta chains below all came from one sample that was sequenced in a study of response to subunit inactivated influenza vaccine. TCRdb independently ran MiXCR on the RT-PCR reads; one entry per CDR3 protein. The sample contains more than 250,000 distinct CDR3 sequences, 21% of which appear only once. Sequencing was performed on PBMCs from blood, taken about 20 months after vaccination. The source is a man between 45 and 75 years old who received an inactivated influenza vaccine.

A few counts support this clonotype. The genes are TRBV18 and TRBJ2-1; 9 positions match TRBD2. The CDR3 length is 15 residues. Germline loops: CDR1 KGHSH, CDR2 LQKENI. V lost 1 base, J lost 4 bases, and 2 bases stayed unmatched. The CDR3 protein is CASSPLAGEYNEQFF. In DNA, the CDR3 is TGTGCCAGCTCACCACTAGCGGGGGAATACAATGAGCAGTTCTTC.

The genes are TRBV12-5 and TRBJ2-7; no definite D call. Germline V CDR1 and CDR2: LGHNT, FRNRAP. Trimming took 2 bases from V and 4 from J, leaving 15 bases between them. The CDR3 runs to 15 residues. The CDR3 loop is CASGLLPPDVYEQYF. The CDR3 DNA reads TGTGCTAGTGGTTTGCTCCCCCCGGACGTGTACGAGCAGTACTTC.

The gene calls are TRBV20-1 and TRBJ1-2, with D unresolved. The germline V and J ends were trimmed by 4 bases and 8 bases, with 26 bases remaining between them. Germline lookup yields CDR1 DFQATT and CDR2 SNEGSKA (reference sequence). The CDR3 is made up of 16 amino acids. The CDR3, as DNA: TGCAGTGCTACCCCGTCGGATCCGGGCTTGGCTCGGGGCTACACCTTC. Amino acid sequence: CSATPSDPGLARGYTF.

The sample holds a few counts of this clonotype. V and J are TRBV5-5 and TRBJ1-5; TRBD1 matches 11 bases. The J segment lost 10 bases and the V segment lost 1 base, leaving 13 bases of the junction unmatched. This CDR3 spans 17 amino acids. Germline-derived CDR1 and CDR2 are SGHKS and YYEKEE (reference sequence). The CDR3 DNA is TGTGCCAGCAGCTTGTTTAGAGGGACAGGGGGAAAAATTCCCCAGCATTTT. Amino acid sequence: CASSLFRGTGGKIPQHF.

The chain couples TRBV12-3 or TRBV12-4 to TRBJ2-1; no clear D. The CDR3 is made up of 12 amino acids. Trimming removed 8 bases from V and 5 bases from J, with 10 bases in between. The DNA for the CDR3 is TGTGCCAGCGCTTTGGCCAACAATGAGCAGTTCTTC. Encoded protein: CASALANNEQFF.

This clonotype was detected ten times or more. This sequence joins TRBV20-1 and TRBJ1-5, with D perhaps TRBD1 (5 bases). The CDR3 extends over 17 amino acids. V lost 1 base and J lost 0, with 16 bases in between. Germline loops: CDR1 DFQATT, CDR2 SNEGSKA (reference sequence). For the CDR3, the DNA is TGCAGTGCTAGAGGGCCCAGCGGGGCTGTTAGCAATCAGCCCCAGCATTTT. Translation gives CSARGPSGAVSNQPQHF.

The rearrangement uses TRBV28 and TRBJ2-2; 10 bases map to TRBD1. The germline gives CDR1 MDHEN, CDR2 SYDVKM. V was pared by 8 bases and J by 4 bases, with 4 bases of the junction left unmatched. There are 14 residues in the CDR3. The CDR3 DNA reads as TGTGCCAGCTGGGACAGGGGTACCACCGGGGAGCTGTTTTTT. It is translated as CASWDRGTTGELFF.

V usage is TRBV6-5 and J usage is TRBJ2-2, with D unresolved. V was clipped by 0 bases and J by 8 bases, with 10 bases between them. Germline V gene sequence: CDR1 MNHEY, CDR2 SVGAGI. The CDR3 contains 14 residues. This CDR3 reads CASSYSGYEGELFF. CDR3 nucleotide sequence: TGTGCCAGCAGTTACTCGGGCTATGAAGGGGAGCTGTTTTTT.

The table lists this clonotype with a few counts. J is TRBJ2-5 and V is TRBV29-1; possibly TRBD2 for D (5 bases). Trimming cost V 7 bases and J 3 bases, with 9 bases left between them. CDR3 length equals 11 residues. Germline assignment: CDR1 SQVTM and CDR2 ANQGSEA. CDR3 loop: CSGAAEETQYF. The CDR3 DNA sequence: TGCAGCGGCGCAGCGGAAGAGACCCAGTACTTC. Full variable domain (outside the CDR3, taken from reference TRBV29-1 and TRBJ2-5): SAVISQKPSRDICQRGTSLTIQCQVDSQVTMMFWYRQQPGQSLTLIATANQGSEATYESGFVIDKFPISRPNLTFSTLTVSNMSPEDSSIYLCSGAAEETQYFGPGTRLLVL.

The chain has TRBV5-1 and TRBJ2-7, with D perhaps matching TRBD1 (5 bases). Germline V gene sequence: CDR1 SGHRS, CDR2 YFSETQ. The CDR3 is 13 residues long. Trimming pared 2 bases from V and 4 bases from J, leaving 10 bases between. CDR3 DNA: TGCGCCAGCAGCTTCCGGACACAGTACGAGCAGTACTTC. Translation: CASSFRTQYEQYF.

This clonotype has a handful of counts. The chain carries TRBV7-9 and TRBJ1-1; 9 nucleotides match TRBD1. CDR3 length: 16 amino acids. Unmatched junction bases numbered 14, after V lost 7 bases and J lost 5 bases. In germline, CDR1 is SEHNR, CDR2 FQNEAQ (reference sequence). CDR3 nucleotide sequence: TGTGCCAGCACTCCGGGCGTCCGGACAGGGGATACTGAAGCTTTCTTT. Translation: CASTPGVRTGDTEAFF. Supplemented by reference TRBV7-9 and TRBJ1-1, the full variable domain reads DTGVSQNPRHKITKRGQNVTFRCDPISEHNRLYWYRQTLGQGPEFLTYFQNEAQLEKSRLLSDRFSAERPKGSFSTLEIQRTEQGDSAMYLCASTPGVRTGDTEAFFGQGTRLTVV.

The chain uses TRBV4-2 and TRBJ1-3; D is ambiguous. V lost 0 bases to trimming and J lost 1 base, with 7 bases between them. The germline CDR1 and CDR2 sequences are LGHNA and YNFKEQ. There are 15 residues in the CDR3. CDR3 DNA sequence: TGTGCCAGCAGCCAAGATAGTGGATCTGGAAACACCATATATTTT. Its protein is CASSQDSGSGNTIYF.

The chain couples TRBV3-1 to TRBJ1-5, with D possibly matching TRBD1 (5 bases). The CDR3 has 14 residues. Looked up from germline, CDR1 is LGHDT and CDR2 is YNNKEL (reference sequence). V was shortened by 1 base and J by 7 bases, with 11 bases between the two germline ends. The CDR3 loop reads CASSQVGGEQPQHF. In nucleotides, the CDR3 is TGTGCCAGCAGCCAAGTCGGGGGAGAGCAGCCCCAGCATTTT.

This clonotype showed up just a few times. The chain employs TRBV18 and TRBJ1-1, with 8 bases lining up with TRBD1. V shed 4 bases and J 6 bases; nucleotides not matched to a gene: 7. From germline, CDR1 is KGHSH and CDR2 LQKENI. The CDR3 is 14 amino acids. The CDR3 sequence is CASSRSGGASEAFF. In nucleotides, the CDR3 is TGTGCCAGCTCACGGTCAGGGGGCGCGTCTGAAGCTTTCTTT. Based on the CDR3 plus reference TRBV18 and TRBJ1-1, the full variable domain is NAGVMQNPRHLVRRRGQEARLRCSPMKGHSHVYWYRQLPEEGLKFMVYLQKENIIDESGMPKERFSAEFPKEGPSILRIQQVVRGDSAAYFCASSRSGGASEAFFGQGTRLTVV.

In this sample, this clonotype turned up a few times. The DNA of the CDR3 is TGCGCCAGCAGCTCGGGGACAGCGAGCTCCTATAATTCACCCCTCCACTTT. The encoded protein is CASSSGTASSYNSPLHF. The chain recombines TRBV5-1 with TRBJ1-6; 7 positions agree with TRBD1. This CDR3 has 17 residues. Unmatched junction bases numbered 6, after V lost 3 bases and J lost 0 bases. Germline V gene lookup returns CDR1 SGHRS and CDR2 YFSETQ.

The chain combines TRBV5-1 with TRBJ2-7; D remains ambiguous. V was cut by 4 bases and J by 0 bases, with 14 bases left in between. Germline CDR1 SGHRS, CDR2 YFSETQ. This CDR3 is 15 amino acids long. CDR3 protein: CASSLVNPNSYEQYF. The DNA of the CDR3 is TGCGCCAGCAGCCTCGTTAACCCTAACTCCTACGAGCAGTACTTC.

The chain joins TRBV6-1 to TRBJ1-1; TRBD1 agrees at 7 bases. From germline, CDR1 is MNHNS and CDR2 SASEGT. This CDR3 contains 13 residues. V gave up 7 bases and J gave up 3 bases; unmatched junction bases: 5. CDR3: CASTLGQDTEAFF. The CDR3 bases are TGTGCCAGCACCCTTGGACAGGACACTGAAGCTTTCTTT.